The clone carrying this T cell receptor (beta chain) showed up just a few times. No antigen is known for it. The V and J ends lost 1 base and 7 bases respectively, with 4 bases between them. Germline CDR1 DFQATT, CDR2 SNEGSKA (reference sequence). The length of the CDR3 is 11 residues. Treatment specified: roughly 10-day PBMC culture with coronavirus spike peptide pools or control peptides (ViraFEST assay). Culture of approximately 2 million PBMCs per well took place with about 9.8 IU/ml IL-2 and roughly 10 ug/ml peptide pools. The data were taken from a study of vaccination and CD4 T cells after COVID-19. Study-wide background: SARS-CoV-2 PCR on nasal swabs had been positive for the convalescent patients; nine were mild and one was severe. Control wells got either CEFX epitopes, HIV-1 Nef peptides, or no peptide at all.

Cultured CD4+ T cells had their DNA profiled by the Oncomine TCR Beta short-read assay. TCRdb processed the PCR reads anew with MiXCR; each CDR3 protein has one entry. The sample carries around 12,000 distinct CDR3 sequences, about 36% recorded once. Material: cultured CD4+ T cells from blood. The receptor was isolated from a human donor with COVID-19. The rearrangement joins TRBV20-1 to TRBJ1-4, with D uncertain. The CDR3 nucleotides read TGCAGTGCTAGAGGGGGTGAAAAACTGTTTTTT. It encodes CSARGGEKLFF.